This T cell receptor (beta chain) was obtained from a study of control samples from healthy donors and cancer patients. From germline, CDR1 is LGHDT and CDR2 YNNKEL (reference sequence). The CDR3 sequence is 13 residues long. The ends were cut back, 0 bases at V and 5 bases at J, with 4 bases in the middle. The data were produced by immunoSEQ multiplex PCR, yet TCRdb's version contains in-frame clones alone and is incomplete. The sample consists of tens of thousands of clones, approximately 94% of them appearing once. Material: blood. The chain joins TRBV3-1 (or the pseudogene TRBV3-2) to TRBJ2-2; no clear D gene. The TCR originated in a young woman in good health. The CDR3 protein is CASSQERTGELFF. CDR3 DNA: TGTGCCAGCAGCCAAGAGCGGACCGGGGAGCTGTTTTTT.